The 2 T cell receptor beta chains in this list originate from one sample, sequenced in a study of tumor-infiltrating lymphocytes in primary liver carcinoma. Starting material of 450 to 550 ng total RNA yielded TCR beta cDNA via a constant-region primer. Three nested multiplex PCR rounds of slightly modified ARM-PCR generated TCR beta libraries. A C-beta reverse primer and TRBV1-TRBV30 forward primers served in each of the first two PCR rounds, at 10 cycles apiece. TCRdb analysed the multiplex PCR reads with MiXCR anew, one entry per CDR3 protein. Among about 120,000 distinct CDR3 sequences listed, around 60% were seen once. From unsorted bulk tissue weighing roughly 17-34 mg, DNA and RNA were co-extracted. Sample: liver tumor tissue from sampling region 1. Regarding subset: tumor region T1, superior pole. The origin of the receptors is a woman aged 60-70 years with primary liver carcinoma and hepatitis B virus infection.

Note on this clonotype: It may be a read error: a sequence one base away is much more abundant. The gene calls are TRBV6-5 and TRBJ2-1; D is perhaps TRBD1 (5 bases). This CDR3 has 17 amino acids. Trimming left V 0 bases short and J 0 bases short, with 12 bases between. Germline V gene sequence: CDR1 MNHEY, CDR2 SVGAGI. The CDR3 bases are TGTGCCAGCAGTTACTCGGCCTCCCAGGGCTCCTACAATGAGCAGTTCTTC. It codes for CASSYSASQGSYNEQFF.

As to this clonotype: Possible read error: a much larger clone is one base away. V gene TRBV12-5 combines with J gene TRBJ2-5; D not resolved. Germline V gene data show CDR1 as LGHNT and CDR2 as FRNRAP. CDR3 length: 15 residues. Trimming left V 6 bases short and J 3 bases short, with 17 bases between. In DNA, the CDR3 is TGTGCTAGTGGCCTCCCCGCCCGGCTGGAAGAGACCCAGTACTTC. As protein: CASGLPARLEETQYF.